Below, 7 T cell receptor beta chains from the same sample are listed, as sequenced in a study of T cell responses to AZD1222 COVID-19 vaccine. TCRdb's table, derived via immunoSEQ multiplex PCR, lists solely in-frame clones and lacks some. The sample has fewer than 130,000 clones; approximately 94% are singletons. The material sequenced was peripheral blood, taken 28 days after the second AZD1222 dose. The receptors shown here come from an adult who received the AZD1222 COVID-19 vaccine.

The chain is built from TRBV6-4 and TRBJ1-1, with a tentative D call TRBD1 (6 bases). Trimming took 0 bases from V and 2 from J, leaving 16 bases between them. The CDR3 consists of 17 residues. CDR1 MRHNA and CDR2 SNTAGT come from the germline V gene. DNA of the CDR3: TGTGCCAGCAGTGACTCGAGATGGGGGCGAGTTAACACTGAAGCTTTCTTT. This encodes CASSDSRWGRVNTEAFF.

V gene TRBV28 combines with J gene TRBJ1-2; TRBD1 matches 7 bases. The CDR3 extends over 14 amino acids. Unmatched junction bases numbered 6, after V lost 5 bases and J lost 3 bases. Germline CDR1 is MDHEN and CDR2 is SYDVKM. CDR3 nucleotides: TGTGCCAGCAGTCTCCAGGGGGGTTACTATGGCTACACCTTC. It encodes CASSLQGGYYGYTF.

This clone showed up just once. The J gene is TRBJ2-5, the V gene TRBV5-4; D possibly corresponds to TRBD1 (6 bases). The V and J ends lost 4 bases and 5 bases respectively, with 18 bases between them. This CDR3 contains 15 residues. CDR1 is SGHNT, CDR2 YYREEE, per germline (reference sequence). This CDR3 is CASSRYGTPLETQYF. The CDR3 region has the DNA TGTGCCAGCAGCCGATATGGGACACCCCTGGAGACCCAGTACTTC.

The CDR3 nucleotides read TGTGCCAGCAGCCTCCCGCCCCCCTACGAGCAGTACTTC. Translated: CASSLPPPYEQYF. The chain uses TRBV7-8 and TRBJ2-7; D is ambiguous. This CDR3 contains 13 residues. The germline V and J ends were trimmed by 5 bases and 2 bases, with 10 bases remaining between them. Per germline, CDR1 SGHVS and CDR2 FQNEAQ. Based on the CDR3 plus reference TRBV7-8 and TRBJ2-7, the full variable domain is GAGVSQSPRYKVAKRGQDVALRCDPISGHVSLFWYQQALGQGPEFLTYFQNEAQLDKSGLPSDRFFAERPEGSVSTLKIQRTQQEDSAVYLCASSLPPPYEQYFGPGTRLTVT.

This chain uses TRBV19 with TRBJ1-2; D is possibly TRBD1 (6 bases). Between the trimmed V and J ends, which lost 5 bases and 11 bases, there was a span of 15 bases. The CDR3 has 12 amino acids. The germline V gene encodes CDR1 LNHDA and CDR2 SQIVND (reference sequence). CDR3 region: CASSLPTGRYTF. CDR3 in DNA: TGTGCCAGTAGTCTGCCGACAGGAAGATACACCTTC.

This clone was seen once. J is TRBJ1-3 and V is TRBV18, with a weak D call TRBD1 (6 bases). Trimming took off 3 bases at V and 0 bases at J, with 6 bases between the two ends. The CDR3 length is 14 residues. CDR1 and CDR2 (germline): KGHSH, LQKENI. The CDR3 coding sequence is TGTGCCAGCTCACCGGACAGCTCTGGAAACACCATATATTTT. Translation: CASSPDSSGNTIYF.

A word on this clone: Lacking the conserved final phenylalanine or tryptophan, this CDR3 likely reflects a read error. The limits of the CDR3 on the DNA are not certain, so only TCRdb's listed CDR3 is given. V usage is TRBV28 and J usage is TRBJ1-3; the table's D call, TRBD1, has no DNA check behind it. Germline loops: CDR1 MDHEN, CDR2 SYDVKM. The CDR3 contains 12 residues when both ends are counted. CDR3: CASSSTDRNPMI.